The 3 T cell receptor beta chains given below trace back to one sample, sequenced in a study of blood T cell repertoires in COVID-19. Only in-frame clones appear in the TCRdb table, and some are missing; sequencing was by immunoSEQ multiplex PCR. The table has 80,000 to 100,000 clones, roughly 80% seen once; the top ten hold about 4.5%. The sample consisted of peripheral blood. The origin of the receptors is a man aged 60 to 75 with acute or convalescent COVID-19.

CDR3 protein: CASSQDRSGRLNEQFF. In DNA form, the CDR3 reads TGCGCCAGCAGCCAAGATCGTAGCGGGAGGCTCAATGAGCAGTTCTTC. The V call is TRBV4-1, the J call TRBJ2-1; TRBD2 matches 10 bases. The CDR3 runs to 16 residues. V was clipped by 0 bases and J by 6 bases; unmatched bases: 5. CDR1 MGHRA and CDR2 YSYEKL come from the germline V gene.

This chain joins TRBV4-2 and TRBJ1-5; no firm D call. The CDR3 is 15 amino acids. CDR1 is LGHNA, CDR2 YNFKEQ, per germline. Trimming took off 4 bases at V and 0 bases at J, with 10 bases between the two ends. The CDR3 loop is CASSLEEYSNQPQHF. In nucleotides, the CDR3 is TGTGCCAGCAGCCTGGAGGAGTATAGCAATCAGCCCCAGCATTTT.

The chain uses TRBV19 and TRBJ2-2, with TRBD1 identical over 8 bases. Trimming cost V 9 bases and J 5 bases; bases outside gene matches: 17. The CDR3 is 17 amino acids. In germline, CDR1 is LNHDA, CDR2 SQIVND (reference sequence). CDR3 loop: CASPIYTNRGATGELFF. The CDR3 nucleotides read TGTGCCAGCCCGATATATACCAACAGGGGGGCGACCGGGGAGCTGTTTTTT.